Listed below are T cell receptor beta chains from one sample, sequenced in a study of identical twins. TCRdb recomputed calls from the 5' RACE reads with MiXCR, one row per CDR3 protein. The repertoire includes hundreds of thousands of distinct CDR3 sequences, 7.5% of them detected once, and about 1.9% sits in the top ten. The same sample was also used in a study of yellow fever vaccine responses in identical twins.

The sample comprised memory (CD45RO+) T cells sorted from blood. All receptors come from a woman aged 18 to 35 in good health. The CDR3 runs from the conserved cysteine through the conserved F or W. The order of the fields is V gene, CDR3 protein.

TRBV4-2	CASSQETELAAYEQYF
TRBV7-2	CASSLAGGDSYSYEQYF
TRBV4-2	CASSQEGLIGAATDTQYF
TRBV3-1	CASSHRGTDTQYF
TRBV27	CASSSQGAGAQPQHF
TRBV6-5	CASSYSSVGGGEQYF
TRBV5-1	CASSSATDSLKTEAFF
TRBV2	CASSEAGLPNYGYTF
TRBV29-1	CSGATGADTQYF
TRBV20-1	CSATSGSYIEQFF
TRBV7-3	CASSGTGTGDPTEAFF
TRBV6-2/TRBV6-3	CASSTEATGAADTQYF
TRBV24-1	CATSDQAQGQAQYF
TRBV6-5	CASSYFAPTTVAKNIQYF
TRBV7-9	CASSQNRGDEKLFF
TRBV6-4	CASSEAGGTDTQYF
TRBV29-1	CSVLGLASDSYEQYF
TRBV27	CASRSLAGVLNEQFF
TRBV11-2	CASRLRGGRSSGPTDTQYF
TRBV6-2/TRBV6-3	CASGLAGGIGDEQFF
TRBV10-1	CASSSLGADTGELFF
TRBV7-3	CASSLSGGYSYEQYF
TRBV2	CASSELGQGSEKLFF